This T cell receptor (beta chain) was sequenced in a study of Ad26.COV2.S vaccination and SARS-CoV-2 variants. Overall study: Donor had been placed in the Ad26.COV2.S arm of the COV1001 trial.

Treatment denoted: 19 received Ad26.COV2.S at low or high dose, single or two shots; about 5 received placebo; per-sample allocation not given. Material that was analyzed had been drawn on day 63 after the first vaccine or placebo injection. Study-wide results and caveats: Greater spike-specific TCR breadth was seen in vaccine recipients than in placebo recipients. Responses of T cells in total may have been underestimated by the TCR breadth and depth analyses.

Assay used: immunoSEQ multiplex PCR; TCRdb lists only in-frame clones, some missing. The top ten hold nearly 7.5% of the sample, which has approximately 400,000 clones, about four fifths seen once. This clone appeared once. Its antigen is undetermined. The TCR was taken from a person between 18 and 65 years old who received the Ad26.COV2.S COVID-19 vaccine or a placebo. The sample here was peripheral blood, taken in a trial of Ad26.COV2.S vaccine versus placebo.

In nucleotides, the CDR3 is TGTGCCAGCAGTTACTCCGACAACGACAGGGGGCTTAGCACCTTC. Translated, it gives CASSYSDNDRGLSTF. The chain uses TRBV6-5 and TRBJ1-2, with 10 bases identical to TRBD1. In germline, CDR1 is MNHEY, CDR2 SVGAGI. V lost 0 bases to trimming and J lost 13 bases; unmatched junction nucleotides: 11. The CDR3 spans 15 residues.